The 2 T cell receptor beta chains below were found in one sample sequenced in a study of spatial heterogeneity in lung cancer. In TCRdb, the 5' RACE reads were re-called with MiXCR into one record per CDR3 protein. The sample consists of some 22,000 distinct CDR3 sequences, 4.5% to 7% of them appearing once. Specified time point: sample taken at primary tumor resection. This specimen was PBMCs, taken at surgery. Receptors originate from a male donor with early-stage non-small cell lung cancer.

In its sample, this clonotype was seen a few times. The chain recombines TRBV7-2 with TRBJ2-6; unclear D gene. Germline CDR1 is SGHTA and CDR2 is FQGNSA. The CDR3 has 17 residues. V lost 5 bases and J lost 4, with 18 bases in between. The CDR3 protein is CASSLGRFGPGANVLTF. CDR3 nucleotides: TGTGCCAGCAGCCTGGGCCGGTTCGGGCCCGGGGCCAACGTCCTGACTTTC.

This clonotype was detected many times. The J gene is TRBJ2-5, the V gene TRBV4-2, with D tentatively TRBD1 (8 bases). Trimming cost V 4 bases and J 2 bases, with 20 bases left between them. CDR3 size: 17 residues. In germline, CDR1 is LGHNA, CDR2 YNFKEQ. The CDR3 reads CASSPTPTGGGQETQYF. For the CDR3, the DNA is TGTGCCAGCAGCCCGACCCCCACAGGGGGGGGTCAAGAGACCCAGTACTTC.